This T cell receptor (beta chain) is from a study of response to subunit inactivated influenza vaccine. One entry per CDR3 protein results from TCRdb running MiXCR on the RT-PCR reads. The sample contains roughly 700,000 distinct CDR3 sequences, around 14% of which appear only once. This clonotype was recorded at least ten times. The sample in question was PBMCs from blood, obtained 14 days before vaccination. The sequence was obtained from a man aged 45-60 years who received an inactivated influenza vaccine.

In nucleotides, the CDR3 is TGTGCCATCAGCGCAACCTCGGGGGGGCCTATGGACGAGCAGTACTTC. Translation gives CAISATSGGPMDEQYF. V usage is TRBV10-3 and J usage is TRBJ2-7, with TRBD2 matching over 8 bases. J lost 5 bases, V lost 6 bases, and 15 bases had no gene match. CDR1 is ENHRY and CDR2 is SYGVKD in the germline V gene. The length of the CDR3 is 16 residues.